This TCR beta chain emerged from a study of prognosis after radiotherapy for stage I lung cancer. Study-wide background: Every lung cancer patient of the non-small cell type was deemed medically inoperable. With roughly 13 men and six or seven women, the cohort's median age was about 74 years, range roughly 50–84. Patients with tumors diagnosed as squamous cell carcinoma numbered six to eight, and those with adenocarcinoma 12 to 13. Broader study findings: A fall in unique TCR clone counts followed stereotactic body radiation therapy, with medians of about 9,700 versus 6,500.

Germline values: CDR1 MNHEY, CDR2 SMNVEV (reference sequence). CDR3 length equals 15 residues. Trimming pared 5 bases from V and 4 bases from J, leaving 14 bases between. This clonotype was counted ten times or more. Its antigen is unknown. CDR3 of TCR beta was amplified from genomic DNA via a two-round multiplex PCR. First-round PCR amplification was performed with primers specific to each TRBV and TRBJ gene. TCRdb fed the multiplex PCR reads into MiXCR, producing one record per CDR3 protein. The sample carries 13,000 or so distinct CDR3 sequences, roughly 50% recorded once. The sample here was PBMCs, taken before or after stereotactic body radiation therapy (not recorded which). J is TRBJ1-4 and V is TRBV27; D is unresolved. This sequence originates from a donor of 50 years or more with non-small cell lung cancer. In DNA, the CDR3 is TGTGCCAGCAGTACCCTTGTCTCCCTTAATGAAAAACTGTTTTTT. This encodes CASSTLVSLNEKLFF.